These 9 T cell receptor beta chains share one sample of origin, sequenced in a study of preoperative IRX-2 immunotherapy in early breast cancer (dated 2019 in TCRdb). The sample's treatment or condition, from its label and the paper: preoperative locoregional IRX-2 cytokine immunotherapy. Receptor amplification or capture employed the immunoSEQ multiplex PCR assay. TCRdb limited this immuneACCESS table to in-frame rearrangements with V and J called. A share of clones is missing; checked studies link under half to unresolved V genes, and the rest is unexplained. Recorded for this sample are 30,000 to 45,000 clones; 82% of them occurred a single time. Around 1.5% of the sample lies in the top ten. Sequenced here: lymph node tissue, sampled after IRX-2 immunotherapy. The receptors come from a human donor with breast cancer.

The J gene is TRBJ1-1, the V gene TRBV5-1, with D possibly being TRBD1 (5 bases). CDR3 length: 14 residues. V was trimmed by 3 bases and J by 3 bases, leaving 12 bases between them. Germline V CDR1 and CDR2: SGHRS, YFSETQ. Here the CDR3 DNA reads TGCGCCAGCAGCTACGGACGGGGGGACACTGAAGCTTTCTTT. This encodes CASSYGRGDTEAFF.

The chain joins TRBV6-8 to TRBJ2-7; no clear D gene. V shed 8 bases and J shed 2 bases, with 10 bases lying between them. The CDR3 sequence is 12 residues long. CDR1 is MNHGY, CDR2 SAAAGT, per germline. The CDR3 loop reads CASGPETYEQYF. DNA for the CDR3: TGTGCCAGCGGTCCAGAAACCTACGAGCAGTACTTC.

The rearrangement uses TRBV19 and TRBJ2-1; D remains ambiguous. Trimming stripped 3 bases from V and 5 bases from J, with 8 bases between. Germline loops: CDR1 LNHDA, CDR2 SQIVND (reference sequence). This CDR3 comprises 13 residues. This CDR3 is CASSISFDNEQFF. The CDR3, as DNA: TGTGCCAGTAGTATCTCGTTCGACAATGAGCAGTTCTTC.

The table lists this clone with a few counts. CDR3 DNA sequence: TGTGCCAGCAGTTTGGGGAGGCTAGAATTAGAGACCCAGTACTTC. Translation: CASSLGRLELETQYF. This chain joins TRBV11-3 and TRBJ2-5, with D perhaps TRBD2 (6 bases). The germline CDR1 and CDR2 sequences are SGHNT and YENEEA. The CDR3 has 15 amino acids. V was pared by 6 bases and J by 4 bases, with 18 bases between.

The chain employs TRBV28 and TRBJ2-7, with TRBD1 matching over 7 bases. The ends lost 3 bases at V and 3 bases at J; junction bases unmatched: 5. CDR3 length: 14 amino acids. Germline lookup yields CDR1 MDHEN and CDR2 SYDVKM. CDR3 bases: TGTGCCAGCAGTTTTCCCGGGACAGTCTACGAGCAGTACTTC. This translates into CASSFPGTVYEQYF.

The chain employs TRBV7-1 and TRBJ1-1; unclear D gene. TRBV7-1 is an ORF, with its function uncertain. The CDR3 is 18 residues long. Trimming stripped 2 bases from V and 3 bases from J, with 22 bases between. In DNA, the CDR3 is TGTGCCAGCAGCTCACAGAGCGACCTCAATACGTGGGACACTGAAGCTTTCTTT. This encodes CASSSQSDLNTWDTEAFF.

The chain recombines TRBV29-1 with TRBJ1-1; perhaps TRBD1 as D (6 bases). The V gene's germline CDR1 is SQVTM and CDR2 ANQGSEA. Trimming removed 4 bases at V and 8 bases at J, with 17 bases between. There are 13 residues in the CDR3. Here the CDR3 reads CSVATGASLEAFF. In DNA, the CDR3 is TGCAGCGTTGCGACAGGCGCGAGCTTGGAAGCTTTCTTT.

This chain joins TRBV11-3 and TRBJ1-1, with TRBD1 as a possible D gene (6 bases). V lost 5 bases to trimming and J lost 0 bases, with 13 bases between them. The CDR3 sequence is 15 residues long. The V gene's germline CDR1 is SGHNT and CDR2 YENEEA. CDR3 protein: CASSQRGGMNTEAFF. CDR3 nucleotide sequence: TGTGCCAGCAGCCAGAGAGGGGGGATGAACACTGAAGCTTTCTTT.

The rearrangement uses TRBV30 and TRBJ2-3; weak D call: TRBD2 (6 bases). The CDR3 is 15 residues long. The V end was cut by 0 bases, the J end by 5 bases, with 15 bases between. Germline CDR1 GTSNPN, CDR2 SVGIG (reference sequence). The CDR3 DNA sequence: TGTGCCTGGAGTGTCCATGCGGGGTGGCTAGATACGCAGTATTTT. It translates to CAWSVHAGWLDTQYF.